This T cell receptor beta chain was documented in a study of T cells in Graves' hyperthyroidism and ophthalmopathy. After removal of 3 bases from V and 1 base from J, the junction contained 4 bases not matched to a gene. The CDR3 has 16 amino acids. Germline V lookup: CDR1 KGHDR, CDR2 SFDVKD. Researchers amplified the TCR beta CDR3 regions from RNA transcripts. The HTBI set primed first-round TCR CDR3 RT-PCR. TCRdb reanalysed the multiplex PCR reads using MiXCR and keeps one entry per CDR3 protein. This table has around 530,000 distinct CDR3 sequences, roughly 18% appearing once. Study-level findings and limits: A model using 13 V-J features told ophthalmopathy apart from stable hyperthyroidism. Onset of ophthalmopathy came a median around 7.1 months after the model predicted it.

Diagnoses used clinical symptoms, serum thyroxine and TRAb, thyroid ultrasound and orbital computed tomography. Fresh peripheral blood, around 9.3 ml, was the source of the PBMCs. This clonotype was detected a few times. Its specificity is not known. The TCR was taken from a woman aged 18-29 years with Graves' ophthalmopathy. The V gene is TRBV24-1, the J gene TRBJ2-7, with 11 bases lining up with TRBD1. Sequenced: blood. The CDR3 sequence is CATSDSRDRGSYEQYF. CDR3 DNA sequence: TGTGCCACCAGTGATAGCCGGGACAGGGGGTCCTACGAGCAGTACTTC.